The sequence of this T cell receptor beta chain was determined in a study of T cells in Graves' hyperthyroidism and ophthalmopathy. The CDR3 extends over 15 amino acids. The J segment lost 3 bases and the V segment lost 5 bases, leaving 11 bases of the junction unmatched. The germline CDR1 and CDR2 sequences are SGDLS and YYNGEE. Concerning this clonotype: Its specificity is not known.

Study results and caveats: Most thyroid clonotypes expanded above 0.001 appeared in blood too. Before onset, by a median of around six months, the model predicted ophthalmopathy.

Amplified TCR beta CDR3 regions came from RNA transcripts. The TCR CDR3 was amplified in a first-round RT-PCR using the HTBI primer set. TCRdb re-called the multiplex PCR reads through MiXCR, storing one row per CDR3 protein. The sample lists 550,000 to 700,000 distinct CDR3 sequences, about 45% occurring once. This clonotype originated in an adult woman with Graves' disease, either hyperthyroidism or ophthalmopathy (not recorded which). The sequenced sample was peripheral blood or thyroid tissue (not recorded which). This rearrangement joins TRBV9 to TRBJ2-7; 7 positions match TRBD2. The CDR3 DNA follows: TGTGCCAGCAGTGAAGGGGCCAGCGGGAACTACGAGCAGTACTTC. Translating it yields CASSEGASGNYEQYF.